This T cell receptor (beta chain) emerged from a study of brain T cells in children with intractable seizures. Study-level findings and limits: Clones missing pre-surgery may reflect undersampling of that blood sample. HCMV serostatus was not known, and viral specificity came from CDR3 similarity only.

A remark on this clone: Its matching antigen is unknown.

Libraries were prepared by immunoSEQ multiplex PCR; TCRdb keeps only in-frame clonotypes and omits some of them. This sample yields over 95,000 clones, of which 90% to 95% are seen a single time; 3.8% belongs to the top ten. Surgery cases with the highest brain T cell transcript signatures were chosen for sequencing. Before surgery, patients took at least one anti-epileptic drug. Germline assignment: CDR1 KGHSH and CDR2 LQKENI. J lost 6 bases, V lost 5 bases, and 1 base had no gene match. The CDR3 has 14 residues. This sample comprised peripheral blood, obtained at surgery. The clonotype originates from a boy in the first two years of life with hemimegalencephaly and intractable seizures. The chain links TRBV18 to TRBJ1-6; 10 nucleotides match TRBD1. The CDR3: CASSGDRGNSPLHF. The CDR3 DNA reads TGTGCCAGCTCAGGGGACAGGGGTAATTCACCCCTCCACTTT. The whole variable domain, filled in from reference TRBV18 and TRBJ1-6, reads NAGVMQNPRHLVRRRGQEARLRCSPMKGHSHVYWYRQLPEEGLKFMVYLQKENIIDESGMPKERFSAEFPKEGPSILRIQQVVRGDSAAYFCASSGDRGNSPLHFGNGTRLTVT.